The rows below give T cell receptor beta chains drawn from one sample of a study of blood T cell repertoires in COVID-19. Here immunoSEQ multiplex PCR was the method, and the copy in TCRdb shows in-frame clones only, minus some. The sample consists of 200,000 to 250,000 clones, about 86% of them appearing once. Sequenced material: PBMCs or T cells enriched from blood (not recorded which). The origin of the receptors is a woman between 50 and 59 years old with acute COVID-19. CDR3s include the opening cysteine and the closing phenylalanine or tryptophan. Each record gives: D gene, V gene, clone size, J gene, CDR3 DNA, CDR3 protein. The D gene is left open where the match is weak. Size tells how often a clone was seen (once, few, many) or the class of an expanded clone, and some rows leave it out.

D: TRBD2
V: TRBV19
size: once
J: TRBJ2-2
DNA: TGTGCCAGTAAGATCGGGGGGGAAGGTACCACCGGGGAGCTGTTTTTT
CDR3: CASKIGGEGTTGELFF

D: -
V: TRBV30
size: -
J: TRBJ2-7
DNA: TGTGCCTGGAGTCCGGGGGCCTACGAGCAGTACTTC
CDR3: CAWSPGAYEQYF

D: TRBD2
V: TRBV7-3
size: -
J: TRBJ2-2
DNA: TGTGCCAGCAGCTTACGCGGGGGCGGGGAGCTGTTTTTT
CDR3: CASSLRGGGELFF

D: -
V: TRBV18
size: -
J: TRBJ1-6
DNA: TGTGCCAGCTCAATACAAGAGGATCATTCACCCCTCCACTTT
CDR3: CASSIQEDHSPLHF

D: -
V: TRBV15
size: -
J: TRBJ1-3
DNA: TGTGCCACCAGCAGAGTTTCGGCAGGCGGGGGAAACACCATATATTTT
CDR3: CATSRVSAGGGNTIYF

D: TRBD2
V: TRBV30
size: once
J: TRBJ2-1
DNA: TGTGCCTGGAGTGTACAAATGACTAGCGGGTTTTACAATGAGCAGTTCTTC
CDR3: CAWSVQMTSGFYNEQFF

D: TRBD2
V: TRBV6-2/TRBV6-3
size: -
J: TRBJ2-5
DNA: TGTGCCAGCAGTTACGAACTAGCGGGATTCCAAGAGACCCAGTACTTC
CDR3: CASSYELAGFQETQYF

D: -
V: TRBV28
size: -
J: TRBJ2-1
DNA: TGTGCCAGCAGCTCTTCTCAATCGGGGTACAATGAGCAGTTCTTC
CDR3: CASSSSQSGYNEQFF

D: -
V: TRBV7-6
size: -
J: TRBJ1-4
DNA: TGTGCCAGCAGCTTAGATGGGCAGGCTAATGAAAAACTGTTTTTT
CDR3: CASSLDGQANEKLFF

D: -
V: TRBV6-5
size: once
J: TRBJ1-4
DNA: TGTGCCAGCAGCTACGACAGAAGCCCAACTAATGAAAAACTGTTTTTT
CDR3: CASSYDRSPTNEKLFF

D: -
V: TRBV9
size: -
J: TRBJ2-7
DNA: TGTGCCAGCAGCCCCCTGGGCACCTCCTACGAGCAGTACTTC
CDR3: CASSPLGTSYEQYF

D: -
V: TRBV4-3
size: -
J: TRBJ2-2
DNA: TGCGCCAGCAGCCGTGGGCTGAGCACCGGGGAGCTGTTTTTT
CDR3: CASSRGLSTGELFF

D: TRBD1
V: TRBV29-1
size: -
J: TRBJ1-1
DNA: TGCAGCGTTGGGGACAGGGGGAACGCTGAAGCTTTCTTT
CDR3: CSVGDRGNAEAFF

D: TRBD1
V: TRBV6-5
size: -
J: TRBJ2-2
DNA: TGTGCCAGCAGGTCCGGGACAGGGGCCACCGGGGAGCTGTTTTTT
CDR3: CASRSGTGATGELFF

D: TRBD1
V: TRBV9
size: -
J: TRBJ2-7
DNA: TGTGCCAGCAGCCCCGGGACAGTTTACGAGCAGTACTTC
CDR3: CASSPGTVYEQYF

D: TRBD2
V: TRBV4-3
size: -
J: TRBJ2-3
DNA: TGCGCCAGCAGCCAAGGTGTTATGGCGGGGGGGCCAGATACGCAGTATTTT
CDR3: CASSQGVMAGGPDTQYF

D: -
V: TRBV6-2/TRBV6-3
size: -
J: TRBJ1-5
DNA: TGTGCCAGCAGTTCCTTCGGACAGTCTGATCAGCCCCAGCATTTT
CDR3: CASSSFGQSDQPQHF

D: TRBD1
V: TRBV30
size: -
J: TRBJ1-4
DNA: TGTGCCTGGAGTCATAAACAACAGGGGGTTGGTGAAAAACTGTTTTTT
CDR3: CAWSHKQQGVGEKLFF

D: TRBD2
V: TRBV7-2
size: -
J: TRBJ2-7
DNA: TGTGCCAGCAGCTTAGGGGCGGGGACTATATACGAGCAGTACTTC
CDR3: CASSLGAGTIYEQYF